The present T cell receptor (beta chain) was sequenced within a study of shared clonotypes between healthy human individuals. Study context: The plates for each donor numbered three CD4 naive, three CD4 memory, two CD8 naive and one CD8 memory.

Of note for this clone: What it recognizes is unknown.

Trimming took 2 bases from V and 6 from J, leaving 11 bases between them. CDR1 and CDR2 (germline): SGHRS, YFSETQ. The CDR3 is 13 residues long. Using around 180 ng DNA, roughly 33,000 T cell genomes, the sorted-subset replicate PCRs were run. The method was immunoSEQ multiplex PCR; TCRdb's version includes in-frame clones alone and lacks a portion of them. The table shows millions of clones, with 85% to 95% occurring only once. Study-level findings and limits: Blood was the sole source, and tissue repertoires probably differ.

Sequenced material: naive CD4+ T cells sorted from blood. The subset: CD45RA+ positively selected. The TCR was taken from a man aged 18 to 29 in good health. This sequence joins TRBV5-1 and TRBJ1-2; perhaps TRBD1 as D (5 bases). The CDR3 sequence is CASSFGGANGYTF. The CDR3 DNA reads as TGCGCCAGCAGCTTCGGAGGGGCGAATGGCTACACCTTC.